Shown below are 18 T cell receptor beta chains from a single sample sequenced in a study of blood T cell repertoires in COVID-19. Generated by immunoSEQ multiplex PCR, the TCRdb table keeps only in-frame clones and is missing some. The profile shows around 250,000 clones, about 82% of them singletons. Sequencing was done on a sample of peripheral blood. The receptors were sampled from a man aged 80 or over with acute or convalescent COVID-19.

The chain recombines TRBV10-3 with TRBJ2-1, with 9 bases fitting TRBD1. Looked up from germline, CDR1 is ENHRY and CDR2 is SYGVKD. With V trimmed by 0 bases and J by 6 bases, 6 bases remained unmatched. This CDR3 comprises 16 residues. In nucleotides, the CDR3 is TGTGCCATCAGTGAGTCCGGGACAGGGTCTCCCAATGAGCAGTTCTTC. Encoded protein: CAISESGTGSPNEQFF.

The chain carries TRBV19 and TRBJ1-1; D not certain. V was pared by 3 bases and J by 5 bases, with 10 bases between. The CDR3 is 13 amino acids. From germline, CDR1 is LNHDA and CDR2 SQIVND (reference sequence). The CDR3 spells CASSIGSGTEAFF. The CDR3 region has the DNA TGTGCCAGTAGTATTGGTTCAGGAACTGAAGCTTTCTTT.

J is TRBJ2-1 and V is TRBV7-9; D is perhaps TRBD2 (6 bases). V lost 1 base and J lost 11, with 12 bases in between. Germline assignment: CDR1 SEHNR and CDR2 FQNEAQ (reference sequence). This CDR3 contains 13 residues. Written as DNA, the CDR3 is TGTGCCAGCAGCTTAGGGGACTCTCTCCAGCAGTTCTTC. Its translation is CASSLGDSLQQFF.

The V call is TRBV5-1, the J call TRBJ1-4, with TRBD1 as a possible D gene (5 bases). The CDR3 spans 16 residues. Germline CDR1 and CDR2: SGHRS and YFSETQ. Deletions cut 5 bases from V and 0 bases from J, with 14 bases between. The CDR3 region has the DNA TGCGCCAGCAGGCCTACAGGAATTCCAACTAATGAAAAACTGTTTTTT. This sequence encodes CASRPTGIPTNEKLFF.

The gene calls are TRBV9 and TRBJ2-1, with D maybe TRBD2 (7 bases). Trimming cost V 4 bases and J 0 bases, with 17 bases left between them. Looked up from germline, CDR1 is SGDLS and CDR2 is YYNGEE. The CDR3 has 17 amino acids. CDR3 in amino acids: CASSLGGGEASYNEQFF. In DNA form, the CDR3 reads TGTGCCAGCAGCTTAGGGGGAGGGGAGGCCTCCTACAATGAGCAGTTCTTC.

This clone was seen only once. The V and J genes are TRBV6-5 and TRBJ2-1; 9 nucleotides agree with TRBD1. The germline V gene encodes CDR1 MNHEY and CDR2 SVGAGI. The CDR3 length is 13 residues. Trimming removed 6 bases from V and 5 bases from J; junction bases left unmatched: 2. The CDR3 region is CASRGTGNNEQFF. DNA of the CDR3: TGTGCCAGCAGGGGGACAGGGAACAATGAGCAGTTCTTC.

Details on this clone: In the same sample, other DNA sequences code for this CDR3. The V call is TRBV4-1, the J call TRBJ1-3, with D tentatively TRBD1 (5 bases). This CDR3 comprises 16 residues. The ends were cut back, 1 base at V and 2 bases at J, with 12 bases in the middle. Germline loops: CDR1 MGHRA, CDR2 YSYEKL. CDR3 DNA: TGCGCCAGCAGCCAAGTTGGGAGGGGAGCTGGAAACACCATATATTTT. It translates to CASSQVGRGAGNTIYF.

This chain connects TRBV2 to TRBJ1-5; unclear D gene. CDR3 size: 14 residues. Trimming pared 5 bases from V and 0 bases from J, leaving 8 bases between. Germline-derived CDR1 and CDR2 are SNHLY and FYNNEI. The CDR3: CASSSTHSNQPQHF. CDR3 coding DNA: TGTGCCAGCAGTTCGACACATAGCAATCAGCCCCAGCATTTT.

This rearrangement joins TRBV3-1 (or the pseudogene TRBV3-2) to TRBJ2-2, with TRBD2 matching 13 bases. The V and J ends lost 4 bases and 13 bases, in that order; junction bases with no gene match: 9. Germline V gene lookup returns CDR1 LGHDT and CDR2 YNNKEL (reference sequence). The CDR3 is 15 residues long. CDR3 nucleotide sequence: TGTGCCAGCAGCCCTGGGACTAGCGGGATTTGGGGGCTGTTTTTT. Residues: CASSPGTSGIWGLFF.

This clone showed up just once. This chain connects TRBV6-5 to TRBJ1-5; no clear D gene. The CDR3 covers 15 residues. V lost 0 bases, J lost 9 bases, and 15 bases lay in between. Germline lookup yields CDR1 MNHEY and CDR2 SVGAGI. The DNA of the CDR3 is TGTGCCAGCAGTTACTCGATCGCCGCCTCAGGGCCCCAGCATTTT. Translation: CASSYSIAASGPQHF.

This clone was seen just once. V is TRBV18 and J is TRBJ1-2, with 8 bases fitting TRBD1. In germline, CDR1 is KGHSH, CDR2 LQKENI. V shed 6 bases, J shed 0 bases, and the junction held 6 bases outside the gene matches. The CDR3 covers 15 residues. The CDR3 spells CASSSGTGSNYGYTF. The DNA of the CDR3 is TGTGCCAGCTCTTCCGGGACAGGATCTAACTATGGCTACACCTTC.

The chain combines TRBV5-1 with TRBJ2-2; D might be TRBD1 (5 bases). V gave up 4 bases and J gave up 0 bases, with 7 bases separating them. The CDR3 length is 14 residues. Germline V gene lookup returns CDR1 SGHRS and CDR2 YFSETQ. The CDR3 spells CASSLDTNTGELFF. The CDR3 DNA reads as TGCGCCAGCAGCCTGGACACGAACACCGGGGAGCTGTTTTTT. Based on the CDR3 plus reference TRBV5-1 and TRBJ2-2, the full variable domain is KAGVTQTPRYLIKTRGQQVTLSCSPISGHRSVSWYQQTPGQGLQFLFEYFSETQRNKGNFPGRFSGRQFSNSRSEMNVSTLELGDSALYLCASSLDTNTGELFFGEGSRLTVL.

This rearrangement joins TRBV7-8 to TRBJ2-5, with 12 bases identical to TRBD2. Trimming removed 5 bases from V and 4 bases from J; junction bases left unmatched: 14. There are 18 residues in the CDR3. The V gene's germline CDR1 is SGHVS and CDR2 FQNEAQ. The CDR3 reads CASSPRTRTSGTLETQYF. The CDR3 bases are TGTGCCAGCAGCCCCAGGACTCGGACTAGCGGGACTTTAGAGACCCAGTACTTC.

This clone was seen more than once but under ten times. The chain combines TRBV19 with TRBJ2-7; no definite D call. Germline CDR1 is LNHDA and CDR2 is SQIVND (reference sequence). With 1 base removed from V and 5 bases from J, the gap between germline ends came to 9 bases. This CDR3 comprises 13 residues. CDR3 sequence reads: CASSIGGRNEQYF. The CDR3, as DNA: TGTGCCAGTAGTATAGGTGGCAGGAACGAGCAGTACTTC.

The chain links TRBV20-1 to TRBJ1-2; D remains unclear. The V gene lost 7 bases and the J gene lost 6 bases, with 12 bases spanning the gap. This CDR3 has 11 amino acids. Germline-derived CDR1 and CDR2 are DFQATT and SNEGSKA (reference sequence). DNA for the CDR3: TGCAGTGGAGAGGGTCGCCATGGCTACACCTTC. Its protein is CSGEGRHGYTF.

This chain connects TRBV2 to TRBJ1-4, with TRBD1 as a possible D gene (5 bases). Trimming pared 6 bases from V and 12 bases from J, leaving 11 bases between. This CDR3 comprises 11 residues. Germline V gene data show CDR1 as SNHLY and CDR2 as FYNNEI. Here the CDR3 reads CASRGGGELFF. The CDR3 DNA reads TGTGCCAGCAGGGGCGGAGGGGAACTGTTTTTT.

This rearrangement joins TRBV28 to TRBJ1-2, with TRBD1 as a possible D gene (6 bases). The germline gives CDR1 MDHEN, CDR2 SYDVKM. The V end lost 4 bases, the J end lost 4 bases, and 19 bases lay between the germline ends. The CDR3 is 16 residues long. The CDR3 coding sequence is TGTGCCAGCAGTTCCCCCCAGGGGTCCCCTGGCTATGGCTACACCTTC. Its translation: CASSSPQGSPGYGYTF.

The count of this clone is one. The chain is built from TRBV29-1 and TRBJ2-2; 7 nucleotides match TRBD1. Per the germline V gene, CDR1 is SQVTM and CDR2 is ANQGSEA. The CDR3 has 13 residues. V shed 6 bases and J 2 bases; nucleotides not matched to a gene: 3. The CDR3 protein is CSVGQTNTGELFF. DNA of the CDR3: TGCAGCGTGGGACAGACTAACACCGGGGAGCTGTTTTTT.